The next 17 T cell receptor beta chains were all read from a single sample in a study of CD8+CD57+ T cells in acquired aplastic anemia. Researchers used genomic DNA as the template to profile TCR beta VDJ and CDR3. TCRdb called the reads again in MiXCR, with one record for every CDR3 protein. The sample consists of around 79,000 distinct CDR3 sequences, around 70% of them appearing once. The patients chosen for sequencing had shown expansion of CD8+CD57+ cells (detected by flow cytometry). The sequenced sample consisted of sorted CD4+, CD8+, or CD8+CD57+ T cells (not recorded which) from PBMCs. The receptors derive from a human donor with aplastic anemia.

The rearrangement links TRBV7-9 to TRBJ2-1; the D is unclear. Trimming removed 4 bases from V and 5 bases from J, with 9 bases in between. The CDR3 covers 13 residues. CDR1 SEHNR and CDR2 FQNEAQ come from the germline V gene (reference sequence). Here the CDR3 DNA reads TGTGCCAGCAGCTGGACGGAAAACAATGAGCAGTTCTTC. Protein: CASSWTENNEQFF.

The chain recombines TRBV7-2 with TRBJ2-5; 12 nucleotides agree with TRBD2. The germline V gene encodes CDR1 SGHTA and CDR2 FQGNSA. This CDR3 spans 15 amino acids. J was trimmed by 7 bases and V by 4 bases; bases with no gene match: 7. CDR3 amino acids: CASSSGTSGSGTQYF. In nucleotides, the CDR3 is TGTGCCAGCAGCTCCGGGACTAGCGGGTCAGGGACCCAGTACTTC.

The chain carries TRBV20-1 and TRBJ1-2, with D possibly TRBD1 on 6 matching bases. This CDR3 comprises 12 residues. Germline loops: CDR1 DFQATT, CDR2 SNEGSKA (reference sequence). DNA of the CDR3: TGCAGCACAGGGACTACTAACTATGGCTACACCTTC. Protein product: CSTGTTNYGYTF.

This clonotype was observed at least ten times. The rearrangement links TRBV9 to TRBJ2-7, with D perhaps matching TRBD1 (5 bases). Germline CDR1 is SGDLS and CDR2 is YYNGEE. Trimming took off 0 bases at V and 6 bases at J, with 7 bases between the two ends. The length of the CDR3 is 12 residues. Here the CDR3 DNA reads TGTGCCAGCAGCGTAGAAAGGGGCGAGCAGTACTTC. This encodes CASSVERGEQYF.

The chain is built from TRBV9 and TRBJ2-7; tentative D call: TRBD1 (5 bases). The ends were cut back, 2 bases at V and 7 bases at J, with 13 bases in the middle. The CDR3 is 13 residues long. Germline-derived CDR1 and CDR2 are SGDLS and YYNGEE. CDR3 bases: TGTGCCAGCAGCGTCAGGGCAGACGGAGAGCAGTACTTC. Amino acids: CASSVRADGEQYF. Full variable domain (outside the CDR3, taken from reference TRBV9 and TRBJ2-7): DSGVTQTPKHLITATGQRVTLRCSPRSGDLSVYWYQQSLDQGLQFLIQYYNGEERAKGNILERFSAQQFPDLHSELNLSSLELGDSALYFCASSVRADGEQYFGPGTRLTVT.

CDR3 sequence: CASSWQGGDNEQFF. CDR3 nucleotides: TGTGCCAGCAGCTGGCAGGGAGGAGACAATGAGCAGTTCTTC. The J gene is TRBJ2-1, the V gene TRBV7-3; possible D gene TRBD2, 6 bases. CDR1 SGHTA and CDR2 FQGTGA come from the germline V gene. The CDR3 has 14 amino acids. Trimming took off 4 bases at V and 5 bases at J, with 12 bases between the two ends.

This clonotype was detected only once. The rearrangement uses TRBV11-1 and TRBJ2-6, with TRBD1 matching over 7 bases. Per germline, CDR1 SGHAT and CDR2 FQDESV (reference sequence). This CDR3 has 16 amino acids. The V gene end was trimmed by 5 bases and the J gene end by 0 bases; junction bases not matched to a gene: 4. Written as DNA, the CDR3 is TGTGCCAGCAGCGTGACAGGGTTCTCTGGGGCCAACGTCCTGACTTTC. Its translation is CASSVTGFSGANVLTF.

The chain has TRBV19 and TRBJ1-3, with unresolved D. The CDR3 covers 15 residues. The V and J ends lost 3 bases and 0 bases respectively, with 9 bases between them. In germline, CDR1 is LNHDA, CDR2 SQIVND (reference sequence). Here the CDR3 reads CASSISGSSGNTIYF. The CDR3 DNA follows: TGTGCCAGTAGTATTTCGGGAAGCTCTGGAAACACCATATATTTT.

The CDR3 sequence: CASSEPGLDYEQYF. Here the CDR3 DNA reads TGCGCCAGCAGTGAACCGGGCTTGGACTACGAGCAGTACTTC. The chain joins TRBV10-2 to TRBJ2-7, with D unresolved. The germline V and J ends were trimmed by 3 bases and 3 bases, with 12 bases remaining between them. CDR3 length equals 14 residues. Germline assignment: CDR1 WSHSY and CDR2 SAAADI.

V gene TRBV15 combines with J gene TRBJ1-2; tentatively, D is TRBD1 (6 bases). The V end was cut by 3 bases, the J end by 4 bases, with 9 bases between. Germline V gene data show CDR1 as LNHNV and CDR2 as YYDKDF (reference sequence). The CDR3 has 13 amino acids. The CDR3 sequence: CATSRDRTYGYTF. The CDR3 DNA is TGTGCCACCAGCAGGGACAGAACCTATGGCTACACCTTC.

The table lists this clonotype with a few counts. This chain uses TRBV10-3 with TRBJ1-6; perhaps TRBD1 as D (5 bases). CDR3 length equals 15 residues. The germline CDR1 and CDR2 sequences are ENHRY and SYGVKD. Trimming shortened V by 3 bases and J by 8 bases, and 14 bases separated the two germline ends. The CDR3 loop is CAISDGTGKDSPLHF. The CDR3 bases are TGTGCCATCAGTGATGGGACGGGCAAGGATTCACCCCTCCACTTT.

This sequence joins TRBV2 and TRBJ1-5; D not resolved. The CDR3 consists of 14 residues. The germline CDR1 and CDR2 sequences are SNHLY and FYNNEI. V gave up 4 bases and J gave up 3 bases, with 10 bases separating them. The CDR3 nucleotides are TGTGCCAGCAGTGTTGACGGCCCCAATCAGCCCCAGCATTTT. This encodes CASSVDGPNQPQHF.

This chain uses TRBV11-1 with TRBJ2-1; 8 bases are shared with TRBD1. With 9 bases clipped from V and 1 base from J, the junction kept 5 bases outside the gene matches. The CDR3 covers 14 residues. From germline, CDR1 is SGHAT and CDR2 FQDESV (reference sequence). CDR3 in amino acids: CASGQGQSYNEQFF. Here the CDR3 DNA reads TGTGCCAGTGGACAGGGCCAATCCTACAATGAGCAGTTCTTC.

The CDR3 bases are TGTGCCAGTAGTATCGGGACATCCTATCAAATCACCGGGGAGCTGTTTTTT. Protein product: CASSIGTSYQITGELFF. V and J are TRBV19 and TRBJ2-2, with D perhaps matching TRBD1 (6 bases). The ends were cut back, 3 bases at V and 4 bases at J, with 18 bases in the middle. Germline V lookup: CDR1 LNHDA, CDR2 SQIVND (reference sequence). The CDR3 is made up of 17 amino acids. Variable domain in full (rest from reference TRBV19 and TRBJ2-2): DGGITQSPKYLFRKEGQNVTLSCEQNLNHDAMYWYRQDPGQGLRLIYYSQIVNDFQKGDIAEGYSVSREKKESFPLTVTSAQKNPTAFYLCASSIGTSYQITGELFFGEGSRLTVL.

The rearrangement joins TRBV10-3 to TRBJ2-1; tentatively, D is TRBD2 (5 bases). The CDR3 runs 17 residues. Germline CDR1 ENHRY, CDR2 SYGVKD. The V gene lost 3 bases and the J gene lost 4 bases, with 19 bases spanning the gap. CDR3 residues: CAISDGIVIPFYNEQFF. The DNA for the CDR3 is TGTGCCATCAGTGACGGGATAGTTATACCCTTTTACAATGAGCAGTTCTTC.

The rearrangement joins TRBV7-9 to TRBJ2-1; the D is unclear. Trimming shortened V by 5 bases and J by 9 bases, and 14 bases separated the two germline ends. The CDR3 length is 13 residues. Germline-derived CDR1 and CDR2 are SEHNR and FQNEAQ (reference sequence). CDR3 sequence: CASSLSNDGEQFF. The CDR3 DNA is TGTGCCAGCAGCCTAAGTAATGACGGTGAGCAGTTCTTC.

This clonotype has a handful of counts. The chain recombines TRBV20-1 with TRBJ2-7, with 10 bases lining up with TRBD2. Losses at the gene ends were 3 bases for V and 3 bases for J; bases not matched to a gene: 2. Germline values: CDR1 DFQATT, CDR2 SNEGSKA (reference sequence). CDR3 size: 13 residues. CDR3 DNA: TGCAGTGCTAGCGGGACTAGCGACTACGAGCAGTACTTC. It is translated as CSASGTSDYEQYF.